The rows below give T cell receptor beta chains drawn from one sample of a study of spatial heterogeneity in lung cancer. TCRdb reanalysed the 5' RACE reads using MiXCR and keeps one entry per CDR3 protein. The table records roughly 3,500 distinct CDR3 sequences, 25% to 30% of them present only once. The sequencing used normal lung tissue next to the tumor, collected at surgery. These receptors were collected from a male donor with early-stage non-small cell lung cancer. The CDR3 runs from the conserved cysteine through the conserved F or W. Fields, in order: V gene, clone size, D gene, J gene, CDR3 protein, CDR3 DNA. A D gene is named only where the DNA matches it firmly. The size of a clone is reported for some rows only, either as once, few or many, or as a class for expanded clones.

V: TRBV12-3/TRBV12-4
size: medium-sized
D: -
J: TRBJ1-5
CDR3: CASRAAVQPQHF
DNA: TGTGCCAGCAGGGCAGCGGTTCAGCCCCAGCATTTT

V: TRBV6-6
size: medium-sized
D: -
J: TRBJ1-1
CDR3: CASSYGDTEAFF
DNA: TGTGCCAGCAGTTACGGGGACACTGAAGCTTTCTTT

V: TRBV12-5
size: medium-sized
D: TRBD1
J: TRBJ1-2
CDR3: CASALDRNGYTF
DNA: TGTGCTAGTGCCCTGGACAGGAACGGCTACACCTTC

V: TRBV5-1
size: many
D: -
J: TRBJ1-6
CDR3: CASSLEASDMGSPLHF
DNA: TGCGCCAGCAGCTTGGAGGCGTCAGATATGGGGTCACCCCTCCACTTT

V: TRBV6-1
size: -
D: TRBD1
J: TRBJ2-7
CDR3: CASTRGTGGDEQYF
DNA: TGTGCCAGCACACGGGGGACAGGGGGGGACGAGCAGTACTTC

V: TRBV15
size: many
D: -
J: TRBJ2-1
CDR3: CATSRMRPSYNEQFF
DNA: TGTGCCACCAGCAGAATGCGGCCCTCCTACAATGAGCAGTTCTTC

V: TRBV28
size: -
D: -
J: TRBJ2-7
CDR3: CASSPAVFFHEQYF
DNA: TGTGCCAGCAGTCCTGCGGTTTTTTTCCACGAGCAGTACTTC

V: TRBV7-2
size: -
D: -
J: TRBJ2-2
CDR3: CASSPQGAGTGELFF
DNA: TGTGCCAGCAGCCCTCAAGGGGCGGGGACCGGGGAGCTGTTTTTT

V: TRBV28
size: few
D: -
J: TRBJ1-2
CDR3: CASSSIGQIDYGYTF
DNA: TGTGCCAGCAGTTCGATTGGACAGATAGACTATGGCTACACCTTC

V: TRBV15
size: -
D: TRBD2
J: TRBJ2-5
CDR3: CATSRDATSGGETQYF
DNA: TGTGCCACCAGCAGAGATGCTACTAGCGGCGGAGAGACCCAGTACTTC

V: TRBV5-1
size: medium-sized
D: -
J: TRBJ2-1
CDR3: CASSLRQDNEQFF
DNA: TGCGCCAGCAGCTTACGACAGGACAATGAGCAGTTCTTC

V: TRBV2
size: many
D: TRBD1
J: TRBJ2-5
CDR3: CASSDDRGFKTQYF
DNA: TGTGCCAGCAGTGATGACAGGGGGTTTAAGACCCAGTACTTC

V: TRBV5-1
size: medium-sized
D: -
J: TRBJ1-6
CDR3: CASSLVGGSPGSPLHF
DNA: TGCGCCAGCAGCTTGGTTGGGGGATCCCCCGGCTCACCCCTCCACTTT

V: TRBV28
size: medium-sized
D: TRBD1
J: TRBJ1-1
CDR3: CASSLRGGRAKAFF
DNA: TGTGCCAGCAGTCTTCGAGGGGGCAGGGCCAAAGCTTTCTTT

V: TRBV4-1
size: medium-sized
D: -
J: TRBJ1-1
CDR3: CASSQEGFKDAGEAFF
DNA: TGCGCCAGCAGCCAAGAGGGCTTCAAAGATGCCGGTGAAGCTTTCTTT

V: TRBV29-1
size: -
D: TRBD2
J: TRBJ2-3
CDR3: CSAGTSGNTDTQYF
DNA: TGCAGCGCAGGGACTAGCGGGAACACAGATACGCAGTATTTT

V: TRBV28
size: once
D: -
J: TRBJ2-7
CDR3: CASSETRGVYEQYF
DNA: TGTGCCAGCAGTGAGACTAGAGGGGTCTACGAGCAGTACTTC

V: TRBV5-1
size: medium-sized
D: TRBD1
J: TRBJ1-1
CDR3: CASSLSGGTGEAFF
DNA: TGCGCCAGCAGCTTGTCCGGCGGGACAGGTGAAGCTTTCTTT

V: TRBV11-2
size: medium-sized
D: TRBD1
J: TRBJ2-1
CDR3: CASSSPTGGSNEQFF
DNA: TGTGCCAGCAGCTCCCCGACAGGGGGCAGCAATGAGCAGTTCTTC

V: TRBV12-3/TRBV12-4
size: large
D: -
J: TRBJ2-4
CDR3: CASSFNGDIQYF
DNA: TGTGCCAGCAGTTTCAACGGGGACATTCAGTACTTC

V: TRBV7-9
size: medium-sized
D: -
J: TRBJ2-3
CDR3: CASNLADTQYF
DNA: TGTGCCAGCAACCTAGCAGATACGCAGTATTTT

V: TRBV6-1
size: many
D: TRBD2
J: TRBJ2-7
CDR3: CASSWGTNNYEQYF
DNA: TGTGCCAGCAGCTGGGGGACTAACAACTACGAGCAGTACTTC

V: TRBV6-1
size: medium-sized
D: -
J: TRBJ2-1
CDR3: CASSEEAWVNNEQFF
DNA: TGTGCCAGCAGTGAAGAGGCTTGGGTAAACAATGAGCAGTTCTTC